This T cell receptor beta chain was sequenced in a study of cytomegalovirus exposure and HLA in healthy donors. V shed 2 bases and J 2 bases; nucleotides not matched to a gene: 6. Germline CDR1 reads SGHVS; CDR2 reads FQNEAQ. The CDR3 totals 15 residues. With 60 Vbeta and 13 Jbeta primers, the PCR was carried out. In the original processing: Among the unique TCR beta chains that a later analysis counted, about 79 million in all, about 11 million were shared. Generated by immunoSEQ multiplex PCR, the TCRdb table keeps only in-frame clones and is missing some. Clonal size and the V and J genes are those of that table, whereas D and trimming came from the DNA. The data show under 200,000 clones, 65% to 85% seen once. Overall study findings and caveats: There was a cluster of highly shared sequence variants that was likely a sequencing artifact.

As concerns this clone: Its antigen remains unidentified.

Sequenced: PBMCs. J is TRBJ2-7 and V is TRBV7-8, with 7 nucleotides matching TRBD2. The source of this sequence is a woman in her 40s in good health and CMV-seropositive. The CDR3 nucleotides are TGTGCCAGCAGCTTATCGTGGGGGAGGGCCTACGAGCAGTACTTC. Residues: CASSLSWGRAYEQYF.